The clone carrying this TCR beta chain was counted many times. Its specificity is not known. The V segment lost 6 bases and the J segment 6 bases; nucleotides outside the gene matches: 12. CDR1 SGHRS and CDR2 YFSETQ come from the germline V gene. This CDR3 has 14 residues. The data are from a study of CD8 T cells in ankylosing spondylitis. Study findings and constraints: As reported, disease-linked clones showed significant enrichment in matched ankylosing spondylitis synovial fluid.

MiXCR, applied by TCRdb to the 5' RACE reads, yields one record per CDR3 protein. The table shows about 150,000 distinct CDR3 sequences, with just under 7.5% occurring only once. Sequencing used blood, either unsorted or a sorted T cell fraction (not recorded which). J is TRBJ2-7 and V is TRBV5-1; 7 bases map to TRBD1. The receptor was isolated from a female donor with ankylosing spondylitis or in good health (not recorded which). The CDR3 DNA sequence: TGCGCCAGCACTCCTGGACAGGCGACTGGCGAGCAGTACTTC. Amino acids: CASTPGQATGEQYF.